These 6 T cell receptor beta chains originate from one sample sequenced in a study of CXCR3-negative and CXCR3-positive naive CD8 T cells. The study, taken as a whole, reports: When CXCR3-positive naive cells were set against CXCR3-negative naive cells, the former had more hydrophobic TRB CDR3s.

The method, 5' RACE with UMI labels, was used to prepare the TRB cDNA libraries. From its re-call of the 5' RACE reads, TCRdb lists each CDR3 protein once, without DNA. The sample data list under 90,000 distinct CDR3 sequences. These receptors have no identified antigens. Sequenced input: naive CXCR3+ CD8+ T cells from blood. Subset meaning: CD45RO-CCR7+CD27+CD95- naive CD8+ T cells expressing CXCR3 (TNR3+). The receptors shown here come from a human donor in good health. Some clones in this sample may be carry-over from other donors' samples.

The chain combines TRBV27 with TRBJ2-1. The V gene's germline CDR1 is MNHEY and CDR2 SMNVEV (reference sequence). This CDR3 has 13 residues. CDR3 sequence: CASSTLGLNEQFF.

This chain uses TRBV18 with TRBJ2-3. This CDR3 comprises 14 residues. Per germline, CDR1 KGHSH and CDR2 LQKENI. The CDR3: CASSPDQDTDTQYF. Combining the CDR3 with reference TRBV18 and TRBJ2-3 gives the whole variable domain NAGVMQNPRHLVRRRGQEARLRCSPMKGHSHVYWYRQLPEEGLKFMVYLQKENIIDESGMPKERFSAEFPKEGPSILRIQQVVRGDSAAYFCASSPDQDTDTQYFGPGTRLTVL.

V gene TRBV28 combines with J gene TRBJ2-1; the TCRdb call, TRBD2, lacks DNA for checking. Germline assignment: CDR1 MDHEN and CDR2 SYDVKM. This CDR3 contains 15 residues. Here the CDR3 reads CASSFFGRGNNEQFF.

The chain is built from TRBV12-3 or TRBV12-4 and TRBJ2-1; TCRdb gives TRBD2 as the D gene, but with no DNA this cannot be confirmed. This CDR3 region has 13 residues. CDR3 sequence reads: CASSSGSRNEQFF.

The gene calls are TRBV28 and TRBJ1-6. CDR1 is MDHEN, CDR2 SYDVKM, per germline. CDR3 length: 13 amino acids. The CDR3 region is CASSDVRSAPLHF.

This sequence joins TRBV6-5 and TRBJ2-7. CDR1 is MNHEY and CDR2 is SVGAGI in the germline V gene. The CDR3 covers 11 residues. The CDR3 loop is CASSYFNEQYF.